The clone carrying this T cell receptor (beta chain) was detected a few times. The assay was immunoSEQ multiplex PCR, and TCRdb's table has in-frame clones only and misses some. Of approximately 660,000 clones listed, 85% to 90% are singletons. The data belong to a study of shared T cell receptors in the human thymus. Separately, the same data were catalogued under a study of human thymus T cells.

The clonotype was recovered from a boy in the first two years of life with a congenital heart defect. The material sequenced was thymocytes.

CDR3: CASTNRLAPSKNIQYF. In DNA, the CDR3 is TGTGCCAGCACCAACAGACTAGCCCCCTCTAAAAACATTCAGTACTTC. The chain recombines TRBV6-6 with TRBJ2-4; 7 positions match TRBD2. With 7 bases clipped from V and 4 bases from J, the junction kept 13 bases outside the gene matches. There are 16 residues in the CDR3. CDR1 and CDR2 (germline): MNHNY, SVGAGI (reference sequence).